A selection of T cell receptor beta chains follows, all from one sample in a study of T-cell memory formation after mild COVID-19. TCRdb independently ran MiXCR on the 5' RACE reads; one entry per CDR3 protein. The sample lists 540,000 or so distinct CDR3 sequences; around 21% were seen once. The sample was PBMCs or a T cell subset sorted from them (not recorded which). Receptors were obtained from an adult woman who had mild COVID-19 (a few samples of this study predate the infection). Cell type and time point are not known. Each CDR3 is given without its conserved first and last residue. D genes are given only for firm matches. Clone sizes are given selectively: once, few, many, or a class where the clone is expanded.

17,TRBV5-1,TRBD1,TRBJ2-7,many,ASSFQGDPLANHSYEQY
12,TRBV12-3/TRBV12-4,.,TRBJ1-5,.,ASSLKGPTGPQH
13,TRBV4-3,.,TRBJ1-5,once,ASSQEGGQKGPQH
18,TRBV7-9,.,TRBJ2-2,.,ASSLTPGLTFKLNTGELF
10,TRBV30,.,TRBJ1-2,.,AWSNRQFGYT
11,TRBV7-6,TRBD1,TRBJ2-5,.,ASSYTGDETQY
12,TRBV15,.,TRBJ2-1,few,ATSRDYSGNEQF
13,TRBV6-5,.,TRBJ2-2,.,ASSSTATNTGELF
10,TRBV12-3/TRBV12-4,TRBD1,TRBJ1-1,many,ASTITGGEAF
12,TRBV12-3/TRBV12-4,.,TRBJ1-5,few,ASSLGESNQPQH
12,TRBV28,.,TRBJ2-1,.,ASSPEVGSFEQF
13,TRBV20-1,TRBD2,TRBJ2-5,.,SARIAGPYQETQY
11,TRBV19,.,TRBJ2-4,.,ASSMGHPDIQY
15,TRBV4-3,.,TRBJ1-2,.,ASSQDLGGHRAYGYT
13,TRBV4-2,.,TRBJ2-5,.,ASSHTWGEQETQY
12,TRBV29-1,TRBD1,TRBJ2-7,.,SVEGGQDSYEQY
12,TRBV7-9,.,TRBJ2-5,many,ASSLRGKQETQY
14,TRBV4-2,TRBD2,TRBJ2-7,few,ASSREVAGSSYEQY
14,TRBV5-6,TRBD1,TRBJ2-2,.,ASSYRDRGLTGELF
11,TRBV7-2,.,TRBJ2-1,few,ASSFRFYNEQF
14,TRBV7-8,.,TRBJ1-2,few,ASSLEWTNSQYGYT
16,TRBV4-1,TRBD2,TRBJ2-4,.,ASSQAGGVGSGQNIQY
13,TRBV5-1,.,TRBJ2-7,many,ASSLGVDGRGEQY
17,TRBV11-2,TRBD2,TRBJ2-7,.,ASSSISSGAGGVPYEQY
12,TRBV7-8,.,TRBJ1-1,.,ASSLVKGGEWAF
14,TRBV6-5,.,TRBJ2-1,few,ASSYAGTFAYNEQF
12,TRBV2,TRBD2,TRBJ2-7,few,ASSAGTSRHEQY
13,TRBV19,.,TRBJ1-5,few,ASSPGPSSNQPQH
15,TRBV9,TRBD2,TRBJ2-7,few,ASSPAPGLAGAYEQY
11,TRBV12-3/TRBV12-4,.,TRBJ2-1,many,ASSFSHENEQF
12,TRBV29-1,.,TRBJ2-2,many,SVHSGTNTGELF
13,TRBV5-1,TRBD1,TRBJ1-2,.,ASSLEGTVGYGYT
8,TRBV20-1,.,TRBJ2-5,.,SARGETQY
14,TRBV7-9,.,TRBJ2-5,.,ASSLGYLLGKETQY
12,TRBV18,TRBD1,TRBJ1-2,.,ASSPSGQGLGYT
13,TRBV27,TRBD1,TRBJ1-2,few,ASSPPGQVFYGYT
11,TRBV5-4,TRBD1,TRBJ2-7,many,ASSLTGDYEQY